This TCR beta chain is drawn from a study of beta chain features in type 1 diabetes. Overall study context: Examination covered around 98 million sorted cells spanning all samples. Study-level points and caveats: Patients and controls would be equally affected if PCR favored shorter templates. A moderate, significant TCRB CDR3 shortening appeared in type 1 diabetes across four CD4+ subsets.

Sequenced material consisted of expressed TCRB transcripts (all of the isolated RNA was reverse transcribed). Only in-frame clones appear in the TCRdb table, and some are missing; sequencing was by immunoSEQ multiplex PCR. The sample yields about 390,000 clones, around 9.6% seen once. Notes on this clone: No antigen is known for it. The missing conserved phenylalanine or tryptophan at the end of this CDR3 makes a read error likely. The DNA is omitted, as the CDR3 cannot be located on it reliably, and the CDR3 follows TCRdb's listing.

The CDR3 totals 10 residues, both ends included. The V gene's germline CDR1 is SGHVS and CDR2 FNYEAQ. This TCR was sampled from a man aged 30 to 39 with type 1 diabetes. The sample consisted of central memory CD4+ T cells from blood. The V and J genes are TRBV7-6 and TRBJ2-7; the table's D call, TRBD2, has no DNA check behind it. This chain's CDR3 is CASSLAGTSA.